This T cell receptor beta chain emerged from a study of T-cell reconstitution after alpha-beta-depleted transplantation in children. CDR1 ENHRY and CDR2 SYGVKD come from the germline V gene. This CDR3 contains 14 residues. Trimming left V 6 bases short and J 0 bases short, with 12 bases between. A note on this clonotype: Antigen specificity is unknown.

Study-level findings and limits: Alpha-beta T cells present about two months after transplant were reported to originate from several hundred expanded graft clones. When one year had passed after transplant, most T-cell counts and diversity came from newly produced T cells. From surviving recipient T cells and thymic progenitors came the high day-60 TCRbeta diversity observed in some patients.

Researchers prepared the TCRbeta library using unique molecular identifiers, the study reports. Via MiXCR, TCRdb re-called the PCR reads, giving one row per CDR3 protein. Here the sample spans a few hundred thousand distinct CDR3 sequences, roughly a quarter being singletons. This specimen consisted of PBMCs, obtained before TCRalphabeta/CD19-depleted stem cell transplant. This TCR was sampled from a boy under two years old with Wiskott-Aldrich syndrome, due to receive a stem cell transplant. This chain uses TRBV10-3 with TRBJ2-7; D possibly uses TRBD1 or TRBD2 (5 bases each). CDR3 residues: CAIRGDGTSYEQYF. The CDR3 nucleotides read TGTGCCATCAGGGGGGACGGAACCTCCTACGAGCAGTACTTC.